A single sample gave rise to the 30 T cell receptor beta chains below, sequenced in a study of blood T cell repertoires in COVID-19. TCRdb's copy holds only in-frame clones and misses some; the assay was immunoSEQ multiplex PCR. The data hold approximately 44,000 clones, with over 70% observed a single time. Sequencing was performed on peripheral blood. These receptors all come from a woman over 75 with acute or convalescent COVID-19.

V and J are TRBV19 and TRBJ1-2; TRBD1 aligns across 7 bases. CDR1 and CDR2 from the germline V gene are LNHDA and SQIVND (reference sequence). CDR3 size: 15 residues. With V trimmed by 5 bases and J by 7 bases, 13 bases remained unmatched. CDR3 in amino acids: CASSYPGEGAAGYTF. The CDR3 DNA reads as TGTGCCAGTAGTTACCCTGGTGAGGGGGCAGCTGGCTACACCTTC.

This clone was recorded once. The junction departs from the called germline gene at one end, perhaps through a read error. The rearrangement links TRBV4-1 to TRBJ1-2; no definite D call. The germline gives CDR1 MGHRA, CDR2 YSYEKL. There are 14 residues in the CDR3. CDR3 nucleotide sequence: TGCGCCAGCAGCCAAGATGGCGGTGTGAGTTCCCCCTCCTTC. Amino acids: CASSQDGGVSSPSF.

The chain is built from TRBV11-2 and TRBJ1-2; D uncertain. CDR1 and CDR2 (germline): SGHAT, FQNNGV. The CDR3 has 14 amino acids. The V end was cut by 2 bases, the J end by 3 bases, with 10 bases between. The CDR3 nucleotides are TGTGCCAGCAGCTTATATGTGCGGGACTATGGCTACACCTTC. Protein sequence: CASSLYVRDYGYTF.

The J gene is TRBJ2-1, the V gene TRBV10-2; D call uncertain. The germline V and J ends were trimmed by 6 bases and 8 bases, with 11 bases remaining between them. The CDR3 extends over 12 amino acids. Germline assignment: CDR1 WSHSY and CDR2 SAAADI. In nucleotides, the CDR3 is TGCGCCAGCAGCGGAGTCGAATATGAGCAGTTCTTC. The encoded protein is CASSGVEYEQFF.

By share, this clone ranks as medium-sized. This chain joins TRBV18 and TRBJ2-7, with 8 bases lining up with TRBD1. Unmatched junction bases numbered 18, after V lost 5 bases and J lost 6 bases. The CDR3 runs 17 residues. The germline V gene encodes CDR1 KGHSH and CDR2 LQKENI. The CDR3 loop is CASSERQGQYFGSEQYF. In DNA form, the CDR3 reads TGTGCCAGCTCAGAGCGACAGGGGCAATACTTTGGATCCGAGCAGTACTTC.

This clone was detected once. V gene TRBV6-5 combines with J gene TRBJ2-7; 11 positions agree with TRBD1. CDR3 length: 13 residues. CDR1 is MNHEY, CDR2 SVGAGI, per germline. Trimming removed 9 bases from V and 5 bases from J; junction bases left unmatched: 6. This chain's CDR3 is CASLGDRGDEQYF. The CDR3 nucleotides read TGTGCCAGTCTTGGGGACAGGGGGGACGAGCAGTACTTC.

This clone was seen a handful of times. The CDR3 nucleotides are TGCGCCAGCAGCACGGGACTAGACACAGATACGCAGTATTTT. Its translation is CASSTGLDTDTQYF. The chain employs TRBV5-1 and TRBJ2-3, with 8 bases that match TRBD2. The CDR3 totals 14 residues. The J segment lost 2 bases and the V segment lost 4 bases, leaving 3 bases of the junction unmatched. The germline V gene encodes CDR1 SGHRS and CDR2 YFSETQ.

The chain couples TRBV6-2 or TRBV6-3 to TRBJ1-2, with 12 nucleotides matching TRBD1. The CDR3 runs 15 residues. Germline V gene data show CDR1 as MNHEY and CDR2 as SVGEGT. V lost 6 bases and J lost 8; bases outside the gene matches: 10. This CDR3 is CASSSRGQGAGGYTF. CDR3 bases: TGTGCCAGCAGCTCAAGGGGACAGGGGGCAGGAGGCTACACCTTC.

J is TRBJ1-3 and V is TRBV4-2; 11 bases align to TRBD1. Germline CDR1 and CDR2: LGHNA and YNFKEQ. This CDR3 is 21 amino acids long. With 0 bases clipped from V and 0 bases from J, the junction kept 13 bases outside the gene matches. The CDR3 spells CASSQEIWTGGRLSSGNTIYF. The CDR3, as DNA: TGTGCCAGCAGCCAAGAAATATGGACAGGGGGCAGGCTCAGCTCTGGAAACACCATATATTTT.

V and J are TRBV3-1 (or the pseudogene TRBV3-2) and TRBJ2-5; 7 bases align to TRBD2. The CDR3 is 19 amino acids. Germline loops: CDR1 LGHDT, CDR2 YNNKEL (reference sequence). V was pared by 1 base and J by 4 bases, with 18 bases of the junction left unmatched. The CDR3 bases are TGTGCCAGCAGCCAAGTCCCCCAAGGAGAGGGAGGGCCACGAGAGACCCAGTACTTC. Its translation is CASSQVPQGEGGPRETQYF.

V is TRBV9 and J is TRBJ1-1; 7 nucleotides agree with TRBD1. V shed 2 bases and J 11 bases; nucleotides not matched to a gene: 6. The CDR3 spans 12 residues. Germline V CDR1 and CDR2: SGDLS, YYNGEE. The chain's CDR3 is CASSVTTGRAFF. CDR3 in DNA: TGTGCCAGCAGCGTTACGACAGGGAGGGCTTTCTTT.

The chain links TRBV5-4 to TRBJ1-1; the D is unclear. The CDR3 length is 13 residues. The V and J ends lost 4 bases and 7 bases respectively, with 14 bases between them. Germline V gives CDR1 SGHNT, CDR2 YYREEE (reference sequence). CDR3 bases: TGTGCCAGCAGCCATCAACCCGGTAGTGAAGCTTTCTTT. Translating it yields CASSHQPGSEAFF.

The chain links TRBV19 to TRBJ2-7; possibly TRBD1 for D (5 bases). The CDR3 is 14 amino acids. Trimming pared 1 base from V and 7 bases from J, leaving 14 bases between. Germline V lookup: CDR1 LNHDA, CDR2 SQIVND (reference sequence). CDR3 sequence (DNA): TGTGCCAGTAGTATAGCTATCGGCAACAGGGAGCAGTACTTC. It is translated as CASSIAIGNREQYF.

The chain has TRBV29-1 and TRBJ2-3, with D tentatively TRBD2 (5 bases). Germline V gene data show CDR1 as SQVTM and CDR2 as ANQGSEA. Trimming removed 5 bases at V and 0 bases at J, with 15 bases between. This CDR3 region has 15 residues. CDR3 amino acids: CSVPRVAYSTDTQYF. CDR3 DNA: TGCAGCGTTCCTCGGGTAGCGTACAGCACAGATACGCAGTATTTT.

The chain carries TRBV5-1 and TRBJ2-1; D perhaps matches TRBD2 (5 bases). V was pared by 4 bases and J by 3 bases, with 11 bases between. The CDR3 is made up of 14 amino acids. In germline, CDR1 is SGHRS, CDR2 YFSETQ. CDR3 protein: CASSGYGGYNEQFF. The CDR3 DNA reads as TGCGCCAGCAGCGGGTACGGAGGCTACAATGAGCAGTTCTTC.

V gene TRBV5-1 combines with J gene TRBJ2-7; weak D call: TRBD1 (6 bases). The CDR3 loop spans 14 amino acids. CDR1 and CDR2 (germline): SGHRS, YFSETQ. V was trimmed by 4 bases and J by 2 bases, leaving 13 bases between them. The CDR3 nucleotides read TGCGCCAGCAGCCTTCAGACAGGTCCCTACGAGCAGTACTTC. It codes for CASSLQTGPYEQYF. Complete variable domain (other parts from reference TRBV5-1 and TRBJ2-7): KAGVTQTPRYLIKTRGQQVTLSCSPISGHRSVSWYQQTPGQGLQFLFEYFSETQRNKGNFPGRFSGRQFSNSRSEMNVSTLELGDSALYLCASSLQTGPYEQYFGPGTRLTVT.

This chain links TRBV20-1 with TRBJ1-1; D gene unclear. Germline-derived CDR1 and CDR2 are DFQATT and SNEGSKA (reference sequence). CDR3 size: 14 residues. Trimming removed 3 bases from V and 6 bases from J, with 17 bases in between. CDR3 coding DNA: TGCAGTGCTAGTGCTTCAGGAACTTACGCTGAAGCTTTCTTT. It translates to CSASASGTYAEAFF.

The chain has TRBV9 and TRBJ1-1; D uncertain. The CDR3 is made up of 15 amino acids. The germline V gene encodes CDR1 SGDLS and CDR2 YYNGEE. V was cut by 0 bases and J by 1 base, with 10 bases left in between. The CDR3 here is CASSVDGRQNTEAFF. DNA for the CDR3: TGTGCCAGCAGCGTAGATGGGAGACAGAACACTGAAGCTTTCTTT.

This clone was counted at least ten times. The CDR3 sequence: CASSSGSRLGTYEQYF. As DNA, the CDR3 is TGTGCCAGCAGTAGCGGGTCCAGGCTCGGGACCTACGAGCAGTACTTC. V usage is TRBV13 and J usage is TRBJ2-7; 7 bases are shared with TRBD2. The V segment lost 6 bases and the J segment 2 bases; nucleotides outside the gene matches: 13. Germline V lookup: CDR1 PRHDT, CDR2 FYEKMQ (reference sequence). CDR3 length: 16 amino acids.

This chain links TRBV19 with TRBJ1-1, with 11 bases fitting TRBD1. The CDR3 spans 15 residues. Germline trimming cut 3 bases from V and 5 bases from J; bases unmatched to any gene: 5. Germline CDR1 reads LNHDA; CDR2 reads SQIVND (reference sequence). The CDR3 region is CASSMRTGGRTEAFF. The CDR3 region has the DNA TGTGCCAGTAGTATGAGGACAGGGGGCAGGACTGAAGCTTTCTTT.

The J gene is TRBJ2-2, the V gene TRBV19, with TRBD2 identical over 7 bases. Trimming took 5 bases from V and 2 from J; bases not matched to a gene: 5. CDR1 LNHDA and CDR2 SQIVND come from the germline V gene (reference sequence). The CDR3 is 15 residues long. The CDR3 loop reads CASSYSGLNTGELFF. The CDR3 DNA follows: TGTGCCAGTAGTTATAGCGGGCTAAACACCGGGGAGCTGTTTTTT.

V and J are TRBV28 and TRBJ2-7; TRBD1 matches at 8 bases. Per germline, CDR1 MDHEN and CDR2 SYDVKM. After removal of 5 bases from V and 4 bases from J, the junction contained 7 bases not matched to a gene. This CDR3 has 14 residues. The CDR3 spells CASSPGTGWYEQYF. The CDR3 bases are TGTGCCAGCAGTCCCGGGACAGGTTGGTACGAGCAGTACTTC. Together with reference TRBV28 and TRBJ2-7, the CDR3 gives the full variable domain: DVKVTQSSRYLVKRTGEKVFLECVQDMDHENMFWYRQDPGLGLRLIYFSYDVKMKEKGDIPEGYSVSREKKERFSLILESASTNQTSMYLCASSPGTGWYEQYFGPGTRLTVT.

The J gene is TRBJ1-4, the V gene TRBV6-6; D call uncertain. Per germline, CDR1 MNHNY and CDR2 SVGAGI (reference sequence). The CDR3 sequence is 13 residues long. The germline V and J ends were trimmed by 2 bases and 4 bases, with 5 bases remaining between them. CDR3 bases: TGTGCCAGCAGTTACCGGTATAATGAAAAACTGTTTTTT. The encoded protein is CASSYRYNEKLFF.

J is TRBJ1-1 and V is TRBV19, with 7 bases identical to TRBD1. J was trimmed by 4 bases and V by 0 bases; bases with no gene match: 8. CDR1 and CDR2 (germline): LNHDA, SQIVND (reference sequence). This CDR3 is built from 16 residues. The CDR3 DNA reads TGTGCCAGTAGTATAGATCGAGGGGGCTCTATCACTGAAGCTTTCTTT. As protein: CASSIDRGGSITEAFF.

Of note for this clone: At one end, the junction sequence differs from germline, possibly due to a read error. V is TRBV10-1 and J is TRBJ1-1; 7 positions match TRBD1. The CDR3 runs 13 residues. The germline gives CDR1 WNHNN, CDR2 SYGVQD (reference sequence). CDR3 loop: CASSELRDSPNLF. DNA of the CDR3: TGCGCCAGCAGTGAACTCCGGGACAGCCCTAACCTCTTT.

The chain recombines TRBV20-1 with TRBJ2-7, with 9 bases lining up with TRBD1. The CDR3 has 15 residues. Per the germline V gene, CDR1 is DFQATT and CDR2 is SNEGSKA (reference sequence). V was pared by 3 bases and J by 2 bases, with 8 bases of the junction left unmatched. CDR3 nucleotides: TGCAGTGCTAGTCTGATGGGACAGGGACCCTACGAGCAGTACTTC. This sequence encodes CSASLMGQGPYEQYF.

The chain uses TRBV29-1 and TRBJ2-1; the match to TRBD2 covers 10 bases. The germline V gene encodes CDR1 SQVTM and CDR2 ANQGSEA. Unmatched junction bases numbered 6, after V lost 4 bases and J lost 6 bases. The CDR3 has 14 amino acids. This CDR3 reads CSVGGTSVVNEQFF. DNA for the CDR3: TGCAGCGTTGGAGGGACTAGCGTAGTCAATGAGCAGTTCTTC.

The rearrangement links TRBV2 to TRBJ2-5; 9 bases align to TRBD1. CDR1 is SNHLY, CDR2 FYNNEI, per germline. The CDR3 extends over 15 amino acids. V lost 4 bases to trimming and J lost 4 bases; unmatched junction nucleotides: 7. Here the CDR3 reads CASSASGTGRETQYF. The DNA for the CDR3 is TGTGCCAGCAGTGCCTCCGGGACAGGGAGAGAGACCCAGTACTTC.

The chain recombines TRBV4-2 with TRBJ2-7; D unresolved. CDR1 and CDR2 (germline): LGHNA, YNFKEQ. The V and J ends lost 1 base and 5 bases respectively, with 3 bases between them. CDR3 length: 11 amino acids. CDR3 sequence (DNA): TGTGCCAGCAGCCAAGCCGACGAGCAGTACTTC. As protein: CASSQADEQYF.

This chain uses TRBV3-1 (or the pseudogene TRBV3-2) with TRBJ1-1; D gene uncertain. The CDR3 contains 15 residues. Per germline, CDR1 LGHDT and CDR2 YNNKEL (reference sequence). The ends were cut back, 1 base at V and 1 base at J, with 10 bases in the middle. CDR3 nucleotides: TGTGCCAGCAGCCAAGTTCCCACGGGGAACACTGAAGCTTTCTTT. Protein sequence: CASSQVPTGNTEAFF.